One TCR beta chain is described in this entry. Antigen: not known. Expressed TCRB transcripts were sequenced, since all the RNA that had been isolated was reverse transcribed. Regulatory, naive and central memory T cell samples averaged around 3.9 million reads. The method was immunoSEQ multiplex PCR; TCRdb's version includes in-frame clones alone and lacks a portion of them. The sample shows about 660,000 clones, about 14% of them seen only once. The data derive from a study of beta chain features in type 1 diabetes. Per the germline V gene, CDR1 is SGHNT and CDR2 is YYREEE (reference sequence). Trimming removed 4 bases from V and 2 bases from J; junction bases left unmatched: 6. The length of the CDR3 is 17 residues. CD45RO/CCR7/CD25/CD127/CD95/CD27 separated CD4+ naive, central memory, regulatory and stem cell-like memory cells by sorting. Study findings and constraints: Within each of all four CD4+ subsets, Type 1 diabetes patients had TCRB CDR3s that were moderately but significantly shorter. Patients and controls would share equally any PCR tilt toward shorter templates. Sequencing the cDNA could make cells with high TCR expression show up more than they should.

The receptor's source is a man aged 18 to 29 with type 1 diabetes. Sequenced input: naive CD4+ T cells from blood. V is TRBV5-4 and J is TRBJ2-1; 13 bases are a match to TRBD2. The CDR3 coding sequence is TGTGCCAGCAGCGGGACTAGCGGGAAACCAACCTACAATGAGCAGTTCTTC. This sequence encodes CASSGTSGKPTYNEQFF.